This T cell receptor (beta chain) originates from a study of shared clonotypes between healthy human individuals. Whole-study findings and limits: Only blood was sampled, and tissue TCR repertoires likely differ from blood ones.

A word on this clone: Its antigen remains unidentified.

The authors sequenced unsorted PBMC DNA on ten immunoSEQ deep assay plates. Sequenced by immunoSEQ multiplex PCR; TCRdb stores in-frame clones only, minus some. Here the sample spans 400,000 to 500,000 clones, over 60% being singletons. Germline loops: CDR1 SGHNT, CDR2 YENEEA. The CDR3 totals 16 residues. With 4 bases clipped from V and 4 bases from J, the junction kept 10 bases outside the gene matches. Unsorted samples relied on about 90 million PBMCs, which served as the source of genomic DNA. The origin of this receptor is a woman aged 40 to 50 in good health. Some clones in this sample may be carry-over from other donors' samples. Sequencing was done on a sample of PBMCs. The V gene is TRBV11-3, the J gene TRBJ2-7, with 10 bases aligning to TRBD1. CDR3 amino acids: CASSSSPGQGFYEQYF. The CDR3 DNA reads as TGTGCCAGCAGCTCATCACCGGGACAGGGGTTTTACGAGCAGTACTTC.